This T cell receptor beta chain comes out of a study of T-cell reconstitution after alpha-beta-depleted transplantation in children. This clonotype has just a few counts. Preparation of the TCRbeta library was carried out with unique molecular identifiers. TCRdb processed the PCR reads anew with MiXCR; each CDR3 protein has one entry. The sample has around 380,000 distinct CDR3 sequences, approximately 10% seen once. This CDR3 region has 16 residues. Looked up from germline, CDR1 is DFQATT and CDR2 is SNEGSKA (reference sequence). V gave up 3 bases and J gave up 2 bases, with 17 bases separating them.

This material consisted of PBMCs from the stem cell graft donor, taken from the stem cell graft. The source of this sequence is a human donor who donated a stem cell graft to a child with acute myeloid leukemia. V gene TRBV20-1 combines with J gene TRBJ2-1, with a tentative D call TRBD1 (6 bases). DNA for the CDR3: TGCAGTGCTAGCCACAGGTTACAGGGTACCTACAATGAGCAGTTCTTC. Its translation: CSASHRLQGTYNEQFF.